This T cell receptor beta chain came from a study of long-term antiretroviral therapy in people with HIV. The run of the v3.0 immunoSEQ assay was at survey level. Produced via immunoSEQ multiplex PCR; TCRdb's table is partial and in-frame only. The table has 35,000 to 45,000 clones, 86% seen once; the top ten hold roughly 3.6%. Trimming removed 6 bases from V and 7 bases from J, with 8 bases in between. The CDR3 is made up of 11 amino acids. Germline lookup yields CDR1 SEHNR and CDR2 FQNEAQ (reference sequence). For each donor, at least one pre-ART and at least two post-ART PBMC samples were available. Before they underwent DNA extraction, samples held roughly 0.95-10 million cryopreserved PBMC.

The receptor comes from a woman under 30 with HIV. V is TRBV7-9 and J is TRBJ2-3; D uncertain. The specimen comprised unsorted PBMCs, sampled just before starting antiretroviral therapy. In DNA, the CDR3 is TGTGCCAGCAGAATTATCAATACGCAGTATTTT. Amino acids: CASRIINTQYF. The full variable domain, completed using reference TRBV7-9 and TRBJ2-3, is DTGVSQNPRHKITKRGQNVTFRCDPISEHNRLYWYRQTLGQGPEFLTYFQNEAQLEKSRLLSDRFSAERPKGSFSTLEIQRTEQGDSAMYLCASRIINTQYFGPGTRLTVL.